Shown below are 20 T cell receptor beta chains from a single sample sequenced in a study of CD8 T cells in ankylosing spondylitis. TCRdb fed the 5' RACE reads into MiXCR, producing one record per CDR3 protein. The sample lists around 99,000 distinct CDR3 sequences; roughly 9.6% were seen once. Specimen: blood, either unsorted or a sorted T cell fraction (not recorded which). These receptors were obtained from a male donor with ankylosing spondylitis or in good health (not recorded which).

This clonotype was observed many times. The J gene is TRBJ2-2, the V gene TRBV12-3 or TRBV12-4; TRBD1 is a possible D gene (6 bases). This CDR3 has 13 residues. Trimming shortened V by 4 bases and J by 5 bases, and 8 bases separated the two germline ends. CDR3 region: CASSSTGTGELFF. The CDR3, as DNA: TGTGCCAGCAGTTCGACAGGAACCGGGGAGCTGTTTTTT.

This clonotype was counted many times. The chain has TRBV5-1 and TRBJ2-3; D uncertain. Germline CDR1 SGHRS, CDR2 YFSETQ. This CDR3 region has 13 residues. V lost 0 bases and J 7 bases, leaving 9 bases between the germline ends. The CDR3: CASSLAPAYTQYF. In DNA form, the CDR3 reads TGCGCCAGCAGCTTGGCCCCGGCCTATACGCAGTATTTT.

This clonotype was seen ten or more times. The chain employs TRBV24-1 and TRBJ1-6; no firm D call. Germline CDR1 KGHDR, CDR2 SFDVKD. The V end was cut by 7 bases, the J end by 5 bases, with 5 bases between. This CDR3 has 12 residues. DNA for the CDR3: TGTGCCACCAGGGCTCATAATTCACCCCTCCACTTT. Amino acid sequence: CATRAHNSPLHF.

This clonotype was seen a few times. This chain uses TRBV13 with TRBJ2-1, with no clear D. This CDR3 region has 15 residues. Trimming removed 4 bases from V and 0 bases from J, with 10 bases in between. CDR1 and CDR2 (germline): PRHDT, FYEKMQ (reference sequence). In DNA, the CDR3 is TGTGCCAGCAGCTCCATCCGGAGCTCCTACAATGAGCAGTTCTTC. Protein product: CASSSIRSSYNEQFF.

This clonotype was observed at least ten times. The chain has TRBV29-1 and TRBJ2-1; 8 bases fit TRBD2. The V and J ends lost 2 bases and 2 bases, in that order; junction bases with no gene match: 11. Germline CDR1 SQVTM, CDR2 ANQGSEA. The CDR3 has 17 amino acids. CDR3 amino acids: CSVESRLTSAAYNEQFF. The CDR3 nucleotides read TGCAGCGTTGAATCTAGGTTGACTAGCGCAGCCTACAATGAGCAGTTCTTC.

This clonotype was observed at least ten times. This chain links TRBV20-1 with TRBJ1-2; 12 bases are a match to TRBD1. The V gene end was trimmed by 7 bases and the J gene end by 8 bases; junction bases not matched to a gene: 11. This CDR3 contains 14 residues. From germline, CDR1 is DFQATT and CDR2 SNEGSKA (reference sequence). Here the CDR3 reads CSVKGTGGYGGYTF. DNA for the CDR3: TGCAGTGTAAAGGGGACAGGGGGCTATGGAGGCTACACCTTC.

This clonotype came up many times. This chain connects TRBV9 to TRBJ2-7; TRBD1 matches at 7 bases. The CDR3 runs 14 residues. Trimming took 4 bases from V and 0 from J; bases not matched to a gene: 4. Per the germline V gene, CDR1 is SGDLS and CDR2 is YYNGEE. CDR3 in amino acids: CASSPDRNSYEQYF. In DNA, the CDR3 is TGTGCCAGCAGCCCGGACAGGAACTCCTACGAGCAGTACTTC.

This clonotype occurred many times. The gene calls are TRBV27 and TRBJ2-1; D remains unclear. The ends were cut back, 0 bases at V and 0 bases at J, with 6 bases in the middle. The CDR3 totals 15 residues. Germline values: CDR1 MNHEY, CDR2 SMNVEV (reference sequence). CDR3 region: CASSLSGPSYNEQFF. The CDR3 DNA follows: TGTGCCAGCAGTTTATCAGGGCCCTCCTACAATGAGCAGTTCTTC.

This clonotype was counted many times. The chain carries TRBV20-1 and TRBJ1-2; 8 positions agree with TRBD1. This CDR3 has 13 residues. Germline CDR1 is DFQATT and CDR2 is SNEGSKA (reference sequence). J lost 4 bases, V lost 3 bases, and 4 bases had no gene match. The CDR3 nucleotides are TGCAGTGCTAGTGACAGGGGAATCTATGGCTACACCTTC. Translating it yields CSASDRGIYGYTF.

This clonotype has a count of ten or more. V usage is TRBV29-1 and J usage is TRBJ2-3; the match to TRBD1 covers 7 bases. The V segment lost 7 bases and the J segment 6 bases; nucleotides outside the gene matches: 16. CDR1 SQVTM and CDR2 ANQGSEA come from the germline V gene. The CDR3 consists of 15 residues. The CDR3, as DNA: TGCAGCGCTCTCGAGGGACAGTCTCACCCCGATACGCAGTATTTT. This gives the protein CSALEGQSHPDTQYF.

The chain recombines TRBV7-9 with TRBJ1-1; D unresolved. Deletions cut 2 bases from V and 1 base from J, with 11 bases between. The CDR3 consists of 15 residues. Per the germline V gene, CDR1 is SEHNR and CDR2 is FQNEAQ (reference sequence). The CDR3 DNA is TGTGCCAGCAGCTTATTCCTCGGATCGAACACTGAAGCTTTCTTT. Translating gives CASSLFLGSNTEAFF.

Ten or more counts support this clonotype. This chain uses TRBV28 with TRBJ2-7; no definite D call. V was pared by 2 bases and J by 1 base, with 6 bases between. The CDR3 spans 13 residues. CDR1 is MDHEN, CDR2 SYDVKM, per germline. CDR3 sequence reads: CASSLVPSYEQYF. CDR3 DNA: TGTGCCAGCAGTTTAGTCCCGTCCTACGAGCAGTACTTC.

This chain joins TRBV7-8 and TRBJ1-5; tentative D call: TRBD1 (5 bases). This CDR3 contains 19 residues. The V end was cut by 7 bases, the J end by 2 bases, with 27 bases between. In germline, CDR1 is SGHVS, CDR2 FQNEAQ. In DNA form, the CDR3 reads TGTGCCAGCAACTCACACGAGCCTCGGGACTCGAGGGGCAATCAGCCCCAGCATTTT. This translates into CASNSHEPRDSRGNQPQHF.

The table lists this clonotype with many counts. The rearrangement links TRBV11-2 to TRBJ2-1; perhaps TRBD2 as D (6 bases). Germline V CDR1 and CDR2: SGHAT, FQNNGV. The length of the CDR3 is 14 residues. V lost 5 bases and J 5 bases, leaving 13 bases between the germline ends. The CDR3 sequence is CASSLAGLNNEQFF. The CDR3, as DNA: TGTGCCAGCAGCCTCGCGGGACTTAACAATGAGCAGTTCTTC.

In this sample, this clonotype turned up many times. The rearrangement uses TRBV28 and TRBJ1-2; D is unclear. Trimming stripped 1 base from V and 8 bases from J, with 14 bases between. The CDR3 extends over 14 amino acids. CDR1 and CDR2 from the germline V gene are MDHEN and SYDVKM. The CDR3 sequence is CASSLLGQQGGYTF. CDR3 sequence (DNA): TGTGCCAGCAGTTTATTGGGTCAGCAAGGAGGCTACACCTTC.

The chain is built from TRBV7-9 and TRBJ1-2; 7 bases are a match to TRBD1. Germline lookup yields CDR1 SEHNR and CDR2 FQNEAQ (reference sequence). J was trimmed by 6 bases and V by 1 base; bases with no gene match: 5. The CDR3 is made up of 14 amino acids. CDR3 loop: CASSLVGGGHGYTF. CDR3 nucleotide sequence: TGTGCCAGCAGCTTAGTTGGAGGGGGCCATGGCTACACCTTC.

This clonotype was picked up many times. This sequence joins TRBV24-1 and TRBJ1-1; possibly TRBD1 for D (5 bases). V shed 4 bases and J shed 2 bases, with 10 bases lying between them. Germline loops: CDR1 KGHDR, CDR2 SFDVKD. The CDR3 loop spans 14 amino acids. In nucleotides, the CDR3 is TGTGCCACCAGTGAAAGGGGAGGAAACACTGAAGCTTTCTTT. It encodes CATSERGGNTEAFF.

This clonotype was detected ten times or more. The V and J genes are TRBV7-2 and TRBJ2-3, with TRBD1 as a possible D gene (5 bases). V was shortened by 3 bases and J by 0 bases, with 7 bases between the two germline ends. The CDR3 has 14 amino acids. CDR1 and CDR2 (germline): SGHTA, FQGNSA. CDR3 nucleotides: TGTGCCAGCAGCTTCAGACAGAGCACAGATACGCAGTATTTT. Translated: CASSFRQSTDTQYF.

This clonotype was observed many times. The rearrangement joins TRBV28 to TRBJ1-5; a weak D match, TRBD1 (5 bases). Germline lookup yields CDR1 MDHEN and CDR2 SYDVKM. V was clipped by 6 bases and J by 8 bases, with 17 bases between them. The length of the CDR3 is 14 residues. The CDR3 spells CASRDPGLLKPQHF. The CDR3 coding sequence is TGTGCCAGCAGGGATCCGGGACTCCTTAAGCCCCAGCATTTT.

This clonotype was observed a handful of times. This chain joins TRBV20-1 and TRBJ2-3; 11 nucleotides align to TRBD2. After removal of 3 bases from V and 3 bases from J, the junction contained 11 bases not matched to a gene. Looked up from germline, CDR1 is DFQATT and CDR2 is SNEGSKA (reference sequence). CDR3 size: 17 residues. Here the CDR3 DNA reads TGCAGTGCTAGTACTAGCGGGGGAGCTCCTCGAACAGATACGCAGTATTTT. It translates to CSASTSGGAPRTDTQYF.